Reported below is one T cell receptor beta chain. These data originate in a study of blood T cell repertoires in COVID-19. About the study: The cDNA or gDNA used as material had been derived from T cells, B-cell-depleted T cells, or PBMCs.

Original methodology: It was from reference gene primer amplification that nucleated cell counts were estimated. Generated by immunoSEQ multiplex PCR, the TCRdb table keeps only in-frame clones and is missing some. That table supplies the V and J calls and clone size; D and trimming were determined from the DNA. The repertoire has 150,000 to 200,000 clones, around 82% of them found once; the top ten carry about 5.5%. The sequence came from an older woman with acute COVID-19. Sample: PBMCs or T cells enriched from blood (not recorded which).

The CDR3, as DNA: TGTGCCAGCAGTTTATTGGGGACAGGGCGAGACAATGAGCAGTTCTTC. It yields the protein CASSLLGTGRDNEQFF. The V call is TRBV28, the J call TRBJ2-1; 9 nucleotides align to TRBD1. CDR3 length: 16 amino acids. V lost 1 base, J lost 5 bases, and 6 bases stayed unmatched. Germline assignment: CDR1 MDHEN and CDR2 SYDVKM.